Each of the 23 T cell receptor beta chains below was sequenced from the same sample in a study of breast tumors, draining lymph nodes, adjacent tissues (dated by TCRdb to 2016 to 2017). The library was generated by multiplex PCR. TCRdb names Illumina HiSeq 2000 as the instrument used. Using fastp at Q25 and MiXCR, TCRdb reprocessed the public reads and kept productive beta chains. Every entry covers one CDR3 protein and lists the most common genes and DNA from its rows. For this sample there are 150,000 to 200,000 distinct CDR3 sequences; around a third appear just once. Of the sample, more than 3.5% is held by the ten largest clones. The axillary draining lymph nodes of breast cancer patients were the source of the lymph node samples. Source material: axillary lymph node tissue. These receptors came from a female donor with breast cancer. Some clones in this sample may be carry-over from other donors' samples.

Turning to this clonotype: The junction shows a germline mismatch at one end, possibly a read error. The rearrangement joins TRBV5-1 to TRBJ2-2; D is unresolved. The germline gives CDR1 SGHRS, CDR2 YFSETQ. The CDR3 contains 15 residues. CDR3 nucleotide sequence: TGTGCCAGCAGCTTAGGCCAGGTAGGCGGCGGGGAGCTGTTTTTT. This gives the protein CASSLGQVGGGELFF.

In the case of this clonotype: This clone may be a read error of a much larger clone one base away. The rearrangement joins TRBV28 to TRBJ2-7; 7 nucleotides agree with TRBD2. V was clipped by 2 bases and J by 5 bases; unmatched bases: 6. There are 14 residues in the CDR3. Looked up from germline, CDR1 is MDHEN and CDR2 is SYDVKM. The CDR3 region is CASSLMGGLHEQYF. CDR3 sequence (DNA): TGTGCCAGCAGTTTAATGGGAGGGTTGCACGAGCAGTACTTC.

The chain joins TRBV11-2 to TRBJ2-1; the match to TRBD2 covers 10 bases. The V segment lost 5 bases and the J segment 13 bases; nucleotides outside the gene matches: 8. The CDR3 length is 13 residues. The germline V gene encodes CDR1 SGHAT and CDR2 FQNNGV. CDR3 in DNA: TGTGCCAGCAGCGGAACCGGGACTAGCGTCCAGTTCTTC. This encodes CASSGTGTSVQFF.

To note about this clonotype: The CDR3 does not close with the conserved phenylalanine or tryptophan, likely indicating a read error. This chain links TRBV7-6 with TRBJ1-4, with no clear D. This CDR3 has 15 residues. In germline, CDR1 is SGHVS, CDR2 FNYEAQ. The chain's CDR3 is CASSLSGRANEKLFC. The DNA of the CDR3 is TGTGCCAGCAGCTTATCCGGGAGGGCTAATGAGAAACTGTTTTGT.

In regard to this clonotype: One base away lies a much larger clone, so this may be a sequencing read error. Here the CDR3 omits its conserved ending phenylalanine or tryptophan, so a read error is the likely source. This chain connects TRBV14 to TRBJ2-1; D gene ambiguous. Germline loops: CDR1 SGHDN, CDR2 FVKESK. V lost 2 bases, J lost 9 bases, and 11 bases lay in between. This CDR3 is 13 amino acids long. The CDR3 loop is CASSQTMKGEQFS. CDR3 nucleotides: TGTGCCAGCAGCCAAACAATGAAAGGTGAGCAGTTCTCC.

As DNA, the CDR3 is TGTGCCAGCAGTTTCGGGCAGCTCTATGGCTACACCTTC. Encoded protein: CASSFGQLYGYTF. The chain combines TRBV27 with TRBJ1-2; D is unclear. The germline V gene encodes CDR1 MNHEY and CDR2 SMNVEV (reference sequence). Deletions cut 3 bases from V and 4 bases from J, with 9 bases between. The CDR3 is 13 amino acids.

The table lists this clonotype with many counts. The rearrangement joins TRBV18 to TRBJ1-2; D unresolved. V was cut by 3 bases and J by 7 bases, with 18 bases left in between. CDR1 is KGHSH and CDR2 is LQKENI in the germline V gene. The CDR3 loop spans 15 amino acids. CDR3 coding DNA: TGTGCCAGCTCACCGTCGTGGGGTGGGCTTGGTGGCTACACCTTC. Protein: CASSPSWGGLGGYTF.

Many counts were recorded for this clonotype. The J gene is TRBJ2-7, the V gene TRBV2; the match to TRBD2 covers 8 bases. The CDR3 is 20 amino acids. V lost 1 base to trimming and J lost 0 bases; unmatched junction nucleotides: 17. CDR1 SNHLY and CDR2 FYNNEI come from the germline V gene. The CDR3 nucleotides read TGTGCCAGCAGTGAAGACGAGACTAGCGCGTCAGCCCCTAGCTCCTACGAGCAGTACTTC. It translates to CASSEDETSASAPSSYEQYF.

The chain carries TRBV11-2 and TRBJ2-7; 14 bases are a match to TRBD2. The CDR3 spans 16 residues. The germline CDR1 and CDR2 sequences are SGHAT and FQNNGV. With V trimmed by 5 bases and J by 5 bases, 8 bases remained unmatched. The CDR3 loop reads CASSPRTSGRFHEQYF. In DNA, the CDR3 is TGTGCCAGCAGCCCCCGGACTAGCGGGAGGTTCCACGAGCAGTACTTC.

The rearrangement joins TRBV20-1 to TRBJ1-3; D is undetermined. Trimming stripped 2 bases from V and 0 bases from J, with 11 bases between. Germline CDR1 DFQATT, CDR2 SNEGSKA (reference sequence). This CDR3 has 15 residues. This chain's CDR3 is CSARPGPDSGNTIYF. CDR3 nucleotides: TGCAGTGCTAGACCCGGGCCCGACTCTGGAAACACCATATATTTT.

This clonotype came up once. J is TRBJ1-5 and V is TRBV20-1, with D maybe TRBD1 (6 bases). V was pared by 3 bases and J by 6 bases, with 18 bases between. The length of the CDR3 is 15 residues. CDR1 and CDR2 from the germline V gene are DFQATT and SNEGSKA (reference sequence). This chain's CDR3 is CSARAGTHQGQPQHF. The CDR3, as DNA: TGCAGTGCTAGGGCCGGGACACACCAGGGTCAGCCCCAGCATTTT.

CDR3 region: CASTPGSGGARELFF. DNA for the CDR3: TGCGCCAGCACCCCCGGGAGCGGGGGGGCCAGGGAGCTGTTTTTT. The chain links TRBV5-1 to TRBJ2-2; 10 nucleotides align to TRBD2. This CDR3 spans 15 amino acids. CDR1 and CDR2 (germline): SGHRS, YFSETQ. The V segment lost 6 bases and the J segment 9 bases; nucleotides outside the gene matches: 11.

This chain uses TRBV12-3 or TRBV12-4 with TRBJ1-2; possibly TRBD1 for D (5 bases). Trimming cost V 6 bases and J 8 bases, with 19 bases left between them. This CDR3 has 14 amino acids. CDR3 DNA sequence: TGTGCCAGCAGCCCCGGATTTGGGGCTGGAGGCTACACCTTC. Protein sequence: CASSPGFGAGGYTF.

This clonotype was found many times. V is TRBV4-2 and J is TRBJ1-5; D possibly corresponds to TRBD1 (5 bases). Deletions cut 0 bases from V and 5 bases from J, with 5 bases between. The CDR3 is made up of 13 amino acids. Per the germline V gene, CDR1 is LGHNA and CDR2 is YNFKEQ. Here the CDR3 reads CASSQEGDQPQHF. CDR3 in DNA: TGTGCCAGCAGCCAAGAGGGGGATCAGCCCCAGCATTTT.

The V gene is TRBV20-1, the J gene TRBJ2-2; D may be TRBD1 or TRBD2 (5 bases each). The ends were cut back, 0 bases at V and 7 bases at J, with 15 bases in the middle. The CDR3 loop spans 15 amino acids. CDR1 and CDR2 from the germline V gene are DFQATT and SNEGSKA (reference sequence). The CDR3 sequence is CSARDARGSVGELFF. The CDR3 DNA reads TGCAGTGCTAGAGATGCCCGGGGCAGTGTCGGGGAGCTGTTTTTT.

This clonotype was found many times. The chain uses TRBV20-1 and TRBJ1-6; 7 positions match TRBD1. The CDR3 is made up of 16 amino acids. Germline assignment: CDR1 DFQATT and CDR2 SNEGSKA (reference sequence). After removal of 0 bases from V and 9 bases from J, the junction contained 11 bases not matched to a gene. The DNA for the CDR3 is TGCAGTGCTAGAGATGAAAGGAGGGGGCTCGGTTCACCCCTCCACTTT. Protein product: CSARDERRGLGSPLHF.

This clonotype was detected only a few times. This rearrangement joins TRBV2 to TRBJ2-5; TRBD1 matches at 7 bases. CDR1 is SNHLY and CDR2 is FYNNEI in the germline V gene. This CDR3 has 17 amino acids. The V and J ends lost 7 bases and 4 bases, in that order; junction bases with no gene match: 18. The CDR3 region is CASMPIRQGRGRETQYF. DNA for the CDR3: TGTGCCAGCATGCCAATTCGACAGGGCCGGGGTAGAGAGACCCAGTACTTC.

This clonotype occurred many times. The chain has TRBV6-1 and TRBJ1-4, with TRBD1 as a possible D gene (6 bases). Per the germline V gene, CDR1 is MNHNS and CDR2 is SASEGT. The CDR3 length is 15 residues. Trimming took 7 bases from V and 8 from J, leaving 20 bases between them. The CDR3 protein is CASKERVGAMEKLFF. The CDR3 DNA reads TGTGCCAGCAAGGAGCGCGTGGGGGCGATGGAAAAACTGTTTTTT.

Concerning this clonotype itself: Possible read error: a much larger clone is one base away. The genes are TRBV20-1 and TRBJ2-7, with TRBD1 identical over 8 bases. The germline V gene has CDR1 DFQATT and CDR2 SNEGSKA (reference sequence). V trimming: 3 bases; J trimming: 9 bases; junction bases outside the gene matches: 13. This CDR3 contains 14 residues. The DNA for the CDR3 is TGCAGTGCTAGGCCCGGACAGGGATGGGCCGGGCAGTACTTC. It specifies CSARPGQGWAGQYF.

The CDR3 reads CSLIAKDTGELFF. As DNA, the CDR3 is TGCAGCTTAATAGCGAAGGACACCGGGGAGCTGTTTTTT. The chain uses TRBV20-1 and TRBJ2-2; a possible D gene is TRBD2 (5 bases). This CDR3 is 13 amino acids long. Germline CDR1 is DFQATT and CDR2 is SNEGSKA (reference sequence).

Note on this clonotype: One end of the junction fails to match germline, which may point to a read error. V and J are TRBV29-1 and TRBJ1-2, with 7 bases identical to TRBD1. CDR1 and CDR2 from the germline V gene are SQVTM and ANQGSEA. The CDR3 is 13 amino acids. CDR3 nucleotide sequence: TGCAGCGTTGAAGACCAGCGAGGGGGCGGCTACGCCTTC. Protein product: CSVEDQRGGGYAF.

V is TRBV6-4 and J is TRBJ1-6, with 7 positions matching TRBD1. With 6 bases clipped from V and 11 bases from J, the junction kept 16 bases outside the gene matches. The CDR3 is 16 amino acids. Germline loops: CDR1 MRHNA, CDR2 SNTAGT. CDR3 protein: CASSERDSPLETPLHF. The CDR3 nucleotides read TGTGCCAGCAGCGAAAGGGACAGTCCTCTGGAAACACCCCTCCACTTT.

A few counts support this clonotype. The rearrangement joins TRBV7-9 to TRBJ1-1, with D perhaps matching TRBD1 (5 bases). CDR3 size: 12 residues. Trimming removed 7 bases at V and 12 bases at J, with 18 bases between. CDR1 is SEHNR, CDR2 FQNEAQ, per germline (reference sequence). CDR3 loop: CASTPRSGKTFF. The CDR3 nucleotides read TGTGCCAGCACCCCGCGGTCAGGGAAAACTTTCTTT. Looking up the rest from reference TRBV7-9 and TRBJ1-1 gives the full variable domain: DTGVSQNPRHKITKRGQNVTFRCDPISEHNRLYWYRQTLGQGPEFLTYFQNEAQLEKSRLLSDRFSAERPKGSFSTLEIQRTEQGDSAMYLCASTPRSGKTFFGQGTRLTVV.